This TCR beta chain was sequenced during a study of early T cells in non-severe SARS-CoV-2 infection (dated by TCRdb to the early 2020s). Describing the broader study: Because TCR sequencing was done on bulk RNA from unsorted whole blood, the alpha and beta chains could not be paired.

Set within a cohort of healthcare workers in London, UK, this nested case-control study involved weekly PCR testing of nasopharyngeal swabs along with blood sampling. Healthcare workers were recruited during the week of the UK lockdown, between 23 and 31 March 2020, and followed weekly for up to 16 weeks. Overall results and qualifications from the work: Matching against VDJdb was skewed toward anti-spike CD8 responses, likely underestimated virus-specific expansions, and missed private and CD4 specificities.

The library was obtained by 5' RACE. Instrument used: NextSeq 500. In the TCR library protocol, unique molecular identifiers were attached to individual cDNA molecules to correct for PCR bias and sequencing error. Both TCR alpha and beta chains were sequenced, and tight co-correlation was observed between alpha and beta sequence abundances in each sample. The authors processed their data as follows. V gene, J gene and CDR3 annotation of TCR sequences was performed with Decombinator V4. Expanded TCRs were defined as changing significantly between any two time points under a Poisson model with p below 0.0001. Abundances of TCRs were expressed as counts per million after normalisation to the total number of TCRs sequenced in each sample. MAIT TCRs were defined by TRAV1-2 paired with TRAJ12, TRAJ20 or TRAJ33, and iNKT TCRs by TRAV10 paired with TRAJ18. VDJdb, accessed on 1 November 2021, was searched for TCRs annotated for CMV, EBV and SARS-CoV-2, and TCRs annotated for more than one antigen were excluded. TCRdb reanalyzed the raw reads on its own, using fastp at Q25 for trimming and MiXCR for clone calling, and kept in-frame beta chains. Rows with one shared CDR3 protein collapse into an entry with the most common genes and DNA. The V and J calls were determined by TCRdb, not by the authors. Recorded for this sample are about 26,000 distinct CDR3 sequences; 4% to 6% of them occurred a single time. The ten largest clonotypes hold 3.5% to 4.5% of the sample.

V was cut back by 5 bases and J by 0 bases, leaving a gap of 25 bases between them. From the germline V gene, CDR1 is SGHTA and CDR2 is FQGTGA. The CDR3, from cysteine to phenylalanine, totals 19 residues. The CDR3 DNA has 57 bases and is translated from base 1. This clonotype was observed many times. The antigen it binds to is not known. Base qualities are not at hand, and no much larger clone is one base apart. Here the chain combines TRBV7-3 and TRBJ1-1; D gene: possibly TRBD1, on 6 matching bases. Sequenced material: whole blood. This receptor was identified in an adult who was a healthcare worker with PCR-confirmed SARS-CoV-2 infection or an uninfected control (not recorded which). The encoded CDR3 is CASSRAGRGKGVMNTEAFF. The DNA is as follows: TGTGCCAGCAGCCGAGCGGGACGGGGAAAGGGGGTTATGAACACTGAAGCTTTCTTT.